This is a list of T cell receptor beta chains from one sample in a study of T-cell reconstitution after alpha-beta-depleted transplantation in children. Using its own MiXCR run on the PCR reads, TCRdb lists one record per CDR3 protein. The table shows roughly 200,000 distinct CDR3 sequences, with about a tenth occurring only once. The material was PBMCs, obtained before TCRalphabeta/CD19-depleted stem cell transplant. Source of these receptors: a child under two years old with acute myeloid leukemia, due to receive a stem cell transplant. Each CDR3 is given with its conserved first and last residue. Fields, in order: V gene, D gene, clone size, J gene, CDR3 DNA, CDR3 protein. D genes are given only for firm matches. Size values are once, few and many counts, or a class for expanded clones, and some rows have none.

TRBV7-8,.,many,TRBJ1-5,TGTGCCAGCAGCTCCGGGGTCATCAGTCAGAGCAATCAGCCCCAGCATTTT,CASSSGVISQSNQPQHF
TRBV20-1,TRBD2,many,TRBJ2-1,TGCAGTGCTTGGACTAGCGCCTCCTACAATGAGCAGTTCTTC,CSAWTSASYNEQFF
TRBV20-1,TRBD2,many,TRBJ2-1,TGCAGTGCTAGGTCCAGCGGGACCCCCAATGAGCAGTTCTTC,CSARSSGTPNEQFF
TRBV3-1,TRBD2,many,TRBJ2-2,TGTGCCAGCAGCCGACTAGCGGGAGACACCGGGGAGCTGTTTTTT,CASSRLAGDTGELFF
TRBV5-1,.,.,TRBJ1-1,TGCGCCAGCAGCTTGTATGTGAACACTGAAGCTTTCTTT,CASSLYVNTEAFF
TRBV6-1,.,many,TRBJ2-1,TGTGCCAGCAGTGAATCCGTCGTCGGGTACAATGAGCAGTTCTTC,CASSESVVGYNEQFF
TRBV20-1,.,many,TRBJ2-7,TGCAGTGCTAGAGTCCTAAACGAGCAGTACTTC,CSARVLNEQYF
TRBV18,.,many,TRBJ2-1,TGTGCCAGCTCTCCCGAGGGGTACAATGAGCAGTTCTTC,CASSPEGYNEQFF
TRBV28,.,many,TRBJ2-3,TGTGCCAGCAGTCCGATACATTACACGTGGGGTACGCAGTATTTT,CASSPIHYTWGTQYF
TRBV7-7,TRBD1,many,TRBJ2-3,TGTGCCAGCAGCACCGACAGGGTGACAGATACGCAGTATTTT,CASSTDRVTDTQYF
TRBV19,TRBD1,many,TRBJ1-1,TGTGCCAGTAGTTCCCCGACAGGGGTAAACACTGAAGCTTTCTTT,CASSSPTGVNTEAFF
TRBV5-1,TRBD1,many,TRBJ2-3,TGCGCCAGCAGCTCCTCCGGACAGGGCACAGATACGCAGTATTTT,CASSSSGQGTDTQYF
TRBV5-1,TRBD1,many,TRBJ1-1,TGCGCCAGCAGCCCTGGGACAGCCCTAACTAACACTGAAGCTTTCTTT,CASSPGTALTNTEAFF
TRBV12-3/TRBV12-4,TRBD2,many,TRBJ2-7,TGTGCCAGCAGGTCTAGCGGGCTAACCTACGAGCAGTACTTC,CASRSSGLTYEQYF
TRBV4-2,.,many,TRBJ1-5,TGTGCCAGCAGCCAAGGGGGGGGCGCAGGGCAGCCCCAGCATTTT,CASSQGGGAGQPQHF
TRBV2,TRBD1,many,TRBJ1-3,TGTGCCAGCAGCGGGGGTGGGACAGCCGGAAACACCATATATTTT,CASSGGGTAGNTIYF
TRBV11-2,.,many,TRBJ1-1,TGTGCCAGCAGCTCTAGAACTGAAGCTTTCTTT,CASSSRTEAFF
TRBV7-9,.,many,TRBJ1-1,TGTGCCAGCAGCTTAGGCGAGGGGATTGAAGCTTTCTTT,CASSLGEGIEAFF
TRBV29-1,TRBD2,many,TRBJ2-1,TGCAGCGTTGAAGATAAAACGGGAGGGGGTTACAATGAGCAGTTCTTC,CSVEDKTGGGYNEQFF
TRBV7-2,TRBD2,many,TRBJ2-5,TGTGCCAGCAGCCCGGGACTAGCGGAACAAGAGACCCAGTACTTC,CASSPGLAEQETQYF
TRBV7-3,TRBD1,many,TRBJ2-2,TGTGCCAGCAGCTTAAAGGGACAGGCGAACACCGGGGAGCTGTTTTTT,CASSLKGQANTGELFF
TRBV7-2,TRBD1,many,TRBJ1-1,TGTGCCAGCAGCTTGGACAGGGGCCCGCCGAACACTGAAGCTTTCTTT,CASSLDRGPPNTEAFF
TRBV5-5,TRBD2,.,TRBJ2-1,TGTGCCAGCAGCCCCGGGACTAGCTATCTCAATGAGCAGTTCTTC,CASSPGTSYLNEQFF
TRBV6-5,TRBD1,many,TRBJ2-5,TGTGCCAGCAGCCAGACAGGGGGGAAGACCCAGTACTTC,CASSQTGGKTQYF
TRBV20-1,TRBD2,many,TRBJ2-5,TGCAGTGCTAGTCGGCGGGAGGGCCGGGAGACCCAGTACTTC,CSASRREGRETQYF
TRBV5-6,.,many,TRBJ1-2,TGTGCCAGCAGCTTGGGAAGGGGCCTGACTAGCTATGGCTACACCTTC,CASSLGRGLTSYGYTF
TRBV20-1,.,once,TRBJ2-3,TGCAGTGCTGGGGCGGTGGCTAACCGAGGAGATACGCAGTATTTT,CSAGAVANRGDTQYF
TRBV20-1,TRBD2,many,TRBJ2-2,TGCAGTGCTAGAGATTCTAGCGGGAACACCGGGGAGCTGTTTTTT,CSARDSSGNTGELFF
TRBV5-1,.,many,TRBJ1-5,TGCGCCAGCAGCTTGACGCCAGGGGCAGGTCAGCCCCAGCATTTT,CASSLTPGAGQPQHF
TRBV5-1,TRBD2,many,TRBJ2-2,TGCGCCAGCAGCTTGTTTGCGGGGGACCCCACCGGGGAGCTGTTTTTT,CASSLFAGDPTGELFF
TRBV11-3,TRBD1,many,TRBJ1-2,TGTGCCAGCAGCAGTCCCGGGACAGGGGGAAGTGGCTACACCTTC,CASSSPGTGGSGYTF
TRBV27,.,few,TRBJ1-5,TGTGCCAGCAGTCGGGCAGGGTTTGTGAACAATCAGCCCCAGCATTTT,CASSRAGFVNNQPQHF
TRBV29-1,TRBD1,many,TRBJ1-1,TGCAGCGTTGTAAGGGGGCAGAACACTGAAGCTTTCTTT,CSVVRGQNTEAFF
TRBV15,TRBD2,many,TRBJ2-1,TGTGCCACCAGCAGAGAAGCGAGCGGGAGCGGGAATGAGCAGTTCTTC,CATSREASGSGNEQFF